The 13 T cell receptor beta chains in this list originate from one sample, sequenced in a study of blood T cell repertoires in COVID-19 (dated by TCRdb to 2018 to 2021). The library was generated by the immunoSEQ multiplex PCR assay. TCRdb stores this immuneACCESS table with in-frame sequences only. Part of the clones is absent; in the studies checked, under half of the shortfall reflects unresolved V genes, and no reason is known for the rest. Here the sample has roughly 100,000 clones; about four fifths occur a single time. The top ten clones comprise about 10% of the sample. The sequencing sample was made of peripheral blood. These receptors came from a woman aged 80 or over with acute or convalescent COVID-19.

As to this clone: The sample has other DNA sequences that encode this CDR3 too. J is TRBJ1-2 and V is TRBV7-2; D possibly corresponds to TRBD1 (6 bases). V was pared by 5 bases and J by 6 bases, with 7 bases between. Germline V CDR1 and CDR2: SGHTA, FQGNSA. This CDR3 is 11 amino acids long. The CDR3 coding sequence is TGTGCCAGCAGCCCAGGGGATGGCTACACCTTC. Translating gives CASSPGDGYTF. Full variable domain (rest looked up from reference TRBV7-2 and TRBJ1-2): GAGVSQSPSNKVTEKGKDVELRCDPISGHTALYWYRQSLGQGLEFLIYFQGNSAPDKSGLPSDRFSAERTGGSVSTLTIQRTQQEDSAVYLCASSPGDGYTFGSGTRLTVV.

The gene calls are TRBV29-1 and TRBJ2-7, with D perhaps matching TRBD1 (5 bases). Trimming pared 4 bases from V and 1 base from J, leaving 11 bases between. The CDR3 sequence is 13 residues long. The germline gives CDR1 SQVTM, CDR2 ANQGSEA. The CDR3 here is CSVVPGPSYEQYF. CDR3 nucleotide sequence: TGCAGCGTTGTTCCAGGGCCTTCCTACGAGCAGTACTTC.

This clone is termed medium-sized. The rearrangement joins TRBV18 to TRBJ2-7; possibly TRBD2 for D (5 bases). The CDR3 loop spans 14 amino acids. Germline values: CDR1 KGHSH, CDR2 LQKENI. Trimming pared 3 bases from V and 0 bases from J, leaving 9 bases between. The CDR3 DNA reads as TGTGCCAGCTCACCCGGGGTCGGCTCCTACGAGCAGTACTTC. It translates to CASSPGVGSYEQYF.

The chain employs TRBV7-9 and TRBJ2-7; D ambiguous. Per the germline V gene, CDR1 is SEHNR and CDR2 is FQNEAQ (reference sequence). The CDR3 covers 15 residues. Trimming took 0 bases from V and 5 from J, leaving 14 bases between them. The chain's CDR3 is CASSLAKGAGDEQYF. The DNA for the CDR3 is TGTGCCAGCAGCTTAGCGAAAGGAGCCGGCGACGAGCAGTACTTC.

This chain connects TRBV10-3 to TRBJ2-1, with a weak D call TRBD2 (5 bases). The CDR3 is 13 amino acids. Germline loops: CDR1 ENHRY, CDR2 SYGVKD. V was cut by 7 bases and J by 5 bases, with 12 bases left in between. In DNA form, the CDR3 reads TGTGCCATCACGGAGGCCGACAACAATGAGCAGTTCTTC. Amino acids: CAITEADNNEQFF.

The chain has TRBV2 and TRBJ1-1; D not certain. This CDR3 has 14 amino acids. Trimming cost V 3 bases and J 0 bases, with 8 bases left between them. Germline V gene lookup returns CDR1 SNHLY and CDR2 FYNNEI. In DNA, the CDR3 is TGTGCCAGCAGTGACAGGAACATGAACACTGAAGCTTTCTTT. Translating gives CASSDRNMNTEAFF.

This clone was detected only once. The chain couples TRBV24-1 to TRBJ2-5; 7 nucleotides agree with TRBD1. V was clipped by 4 bases and J by 4 bases; unmatched bases: 8. The CDR3 loop spans 15 amino acids. CDR1 and CDR2 (germline): KGHDR, SFDVKD. The CDR3 coding sequence is TGTGCCACCAGTGACCCCGCACAGGGGCGAGAGACCCAGTACTTC. Encoded protein: CATSDPAQGRETQYF.

The chain uses TRBV6-5 and TRBJ2-7; 14 nucleotides agree with TRBD2. CDR1 and CDR2 (germline): MNHEY, SVGAGI. V dropped 8 bases and J dropped 6; count of bases not matched to a gene: 9. CDR3 length equals 15 residues. The DNA for the CDR3 is TGTGCCAGCGCCGGGACTAGCGGGAGCGGTGGCGAGCAGTACTTC. Residues: CASAGTSGSGGEQYF.

The gene calls are TRBV27 and TRBJ2-7; 10 positions agree with TRBD2. The V gene end was trimmed by 2 bases and the J gene end by 6 bases; junction bases not matched to a gene: 4. Per the germline V gene, CDR1 is MNHEY and CDR2 is SMNVEV (reference sequence). This CDR3 has 14 amino acids. CDR3 in amino acids: CASSLLAGEGEQYF. DNA of the CDR3: TGTGCCAGCAGTTTACTAGCGGGGGAAGGCGAGCAGTACTTC.

This clone has more than one count but fewer than ten. The V call is TRBV7-2, the J call TRBJ2-1; 7 bases map to TRBD1. This CDR3 contains 14 residues. The germline gives CDR1 SGHTA, CDR2 FQGNSA. Germline trimming cut 3 bases from V and 6 bases from J; bases unmatched to any gene: 5. The DNA for the CDR3 is TGTGCCAGCAGCTTCCCGCAGGGGGTCAATGAGCAGTTCTTC. Its protein is CASSFPQGVNEQFF.

As for this clone: The same CDR3 also results from other DNA sequences found in this sample. The chain recombines TRBV19 with TRBJ2-5; 8 bases line up with TRBD2. The trim removed 0 bases at V and 1 base at J, leaving 7 bases unmatched. The CDR3 extends over 17 amino acids. Germline values: CDR1 LNHDA, CDR2 SQIVND (reference sequence). In nucleotides, the CDR3 is TGTGCCAGTAGTATAGAGGCGGGTGCGGGGGGCCAAGAGACCCAGTACTTC. It specifies CASSIEAGAGGQETQYF.

This clone was seen repeatedly, ten times or more. This chain uses TRBV19 with TRBJ1-3, with D uncertain. The CDR3 is made up of 14 amino acids. CDR1 and CDR2 (germline): LNHDA, SQIVND (reference sequence). Between the trimmed V and J ends, which lost 11 bases and 8 bases, there was a span of 22 bases. The CDR3 protein is CASRVGQRSDTIYF. The CDR3 nucleotides are TGTGCCTCCCGAGTCGGCCAGCGGTCGGACACCATATATTTT.

J is TRBJ2-2 and V is TRBV28; tentative D call: TRBD1 (6 bases). Per germline, CDR1 MDHEN and CDR2 SYDVKM. V lost 4 bases and J lost 4, with 10 bases in between. The CDR3 extends over 14 amino acids. CDR3 DNA: TGTGCCAGCAGTTCCGGGACACGCACCGGGGAGCTGTTTTTT. It specifies CASSSGTRTGELFF.